Below are 20 T cell receptor beta chains sequenced from a single sample in a study of blood T cell repertoires in COVID-19. Assay used: immunoSEQ multiplex PCR; TCRdb lists only in-frame clones, some missing. The sample lists approximately 300,000 clones; roughly 89% were seen once. The sequenced material came from peripheral blood. The receptor set was obtained from a man in his thirties or forties with acute or convalescent COVID-19.

This clone was observed a single time. The CDR3 DNA reads as TGTGCCAGTAGTTACGGACAACCCGGGGAGCTGTTTTTT. This gives the protein CASSYGQPGELFF. This chain joins TRBV19 and TRBJ2-2; tentatively, D is TRBD1 (5 bases). Deletions cut 5 bases from V and 6 bases from J, with 10 bases between. CDR1 and CDR2 from the germline V gene are LNHDA and SQIVND (reference sequence). The CDR3 has 13 amino acids.

The rearrangement links TRBV9 to TRBJ2-5; possible D gene TRBD2, 5 bases. The CDR3 has 14 amino acids. The germline V gene has CDR1 SGDLS and CDR2 YYNGEE. Trimming pared 1 base from V and 1 base from J, leaving 8 bases between. CDR3 coding DNA: TGTGCCAGCAGCGTACCGGGGTCCCAAGAGACCCAGTACTTC. It codes for CASSVPGSQETQYF.

The rearrangement links TRBV5-4 to TRBJ2-5; 9 nucleotides align to TRBD2. Losses at the gene ends were 0 bases for V and 5 bases for J; bases not matched to a gene: 11. The CDR3 is 17 amino acids. Per germline, CDR1 SGHNT and CDR2 YYREEE (reference sequence). As DNA, the CDR3 is TGTGCCAGCAGCTTGGCCGGCGCGGGAGGGCCATTTGAGACCCAGTACTTC. Its translation is CASSLAGAGGPFETQYF.

V gene TRBV5-4 combines with J gene TRBJ1-4; D possibly corresponds to TRBD1 (5 bases). Germline CDR1 is SGHNT and CDR2 is YYREEE (reference sequence). This CDR3 has 15 residues. V lost 4 bases and J lost 4, with 14 bases in between. The CDR3, as DNA: TGTGCCAGCAGCCTTGATCAGGGTCGTAATGAAAAACTGTTTTTT. Translating gives CASSLDQGRNEKLFF.

The chain is built from TRBV20-1 and TRBJ2-1; D gene ambiguous. CDR1 and CDR2 (germline): DFQATT, SNEGSKA (reference sequence). The CDR3 has 11 amino acids. V dropped 2 bases and J dropped 7 bases, with 6 bases sitting between them. The CDR3 spells CSARRANEQFF. DNA of the CDR3: TGCAGTGCTAGAAGAGCGAATGAGCAGTTCTTC.

The CDR3 loop reads CSVEGVGDTQYF. Written as DNA, the CDR3 is TGCAGCGTCGAGGGTGTGGGAGATACGCAGTATTTT. J is TRBJ2-3 and V is TRBV29-1; perhaps TRBD2 as D (5 bases). V lost 6 bases and J lost 5, with 12 bases in between. This CDR3 has 12 residues. CDR1 is SQVTM and CDR2 is ANQGSEA in the germline V gene.

The V and J genes are TRBV28 and TRBJ2-2, with TRBD2 matching 12 bases. V was pared by 3 bases and J by 4 bases, with 9 bases of the junction left unmatched. The germline gives CDR1 MDHEN, CDR2 SYDVKM. The CDR3 runs 18 residues. The CDR3 nucleotides read TGTGCCAGCAGTTTTAGACTAGCGGGGGCCTATTCCACCGGGGAGCTGTTTTTT. This sequence encodes CASSFRLAGAYSTGELFF.

CDR3 nucleotides: TGCGCCAGCAGCTCGCTAGCGGGGGGCTACAATGAGCAGTTCTTC. Amino acid sequence: CASSSLAGGYNEQFF. The chain has TRBV5-1 and TRBJ2-1; TRBD2 agrees at 11 bases. With 3 bases clipped from V and 3 bases from J, the junction kept 2 bases outside the gene matches. The CDR3 extends over 15 amino acids. Germline CDR1 is SGHRS and CDR2 is YFSETQ.

The V and J genes are TRBV6-4 and TRBJ1-1; TRBD1 matches at 9 bases. With V trimmed by 6 bases and J by 2 bases, 4 bases remained unmatched. The CDR3 totals 14 residues. Germline V lookup: CDR1 MRHNA, CDR2 SNTAGT. The CDR3 coding sequence is TGTGCCAGCAGGGAAACAGGGGGCAACACTGAAGCTTTCTTT. This gives the protein CASRETGGNTEAFF.

The rearrangement links TRBV15 to TRBJ1-5, with D unclear. Germline CDR1 is LNHNV and CDR2 is YYDKDF (reference sequence). Trimming pared 0 bases from V and 5 bases from J, leaving 11 bases between. The CDR3 is 15 residues long. CDR3 loop: CATSRDYQLHQPQHF. The CDR3 DNA follows: TGTGCCACCAGCAGAGATTATCAGTTACATCAGCCCCAGCATTTT. The full variable domain, its missing parts supplied by reference TRBV15 and TRBJ1-5, is DAMVIQNPRYQVTQFGKPVTLSCSQTLNHNVMYWYQQKSSQAPKLLFHYYDKDFNNEADTPDNFQSRRPNTSFCFLDIRSPGLGDTAMYLCATSRDYQLHQPQHFGDGTRLSIL.

V gene TRBV21-1 combines with J gene TRBJ2-7; the table calls TRBD1, which could not be checked here. TRBV21-1 has pseudogene status. The CDR3 is made up of 13 amino acids. Here the CDR3 DNA reads TGTGCCAGCAGATGGACAGTCCTTTACGAGCAGTACTTC. Encoded protein: CASRWTVLYEQYF.

The V call is TRBV2, the J call TRBJ1-2, with D possibly being TRBD1 (6 bases). This CDR3 spans 11 amino acids. V lost 4 bases, J lost 6 bases, and 6 bases lay in between. CDR1 is SNHLY, CDR2 FYNNEI, per germline. The chain's CDR3 is CASSAGDGYTF. CDR3 nucleotides: TGTGCCAGCAGTGCAGGGGATGGCTACACCTTC.

This sequence joins TRBV6-5 and TRBJ1-1, with 7 bases matching TRBD1. Per the germline V gene, CDR1 is MNHEY and CDR2 is SVGAGI. The CDR3 is made up of 15 amino acids. Trimming at V came to 6 bases and at J to 1 base, leaving 8 bases not matched to a gene. This chain's CDR3 is CASRANRGGNTEAFF. The DNA for the CDR3 is TGTGCCAGCAGGGCCAACAGGGGTGGGAACACTGAAGCTTTCTTT.

The gene calls are TRBV5-1 and TRBJ2-1, with 10 bases fitting TRBD2. CDR3 length: 16 residues. The trim removed 4 bases at V and 1 base at J, leaving 5 bases unmatched. The germline CDR1 and CDR2 sequences are SGHRS and YFSETQ. CDR3 residues: CASSHSGRQSYNEQFF. The CDR3 DNA follows: TGCGCCAGCAGCCATAGCGGGAGGCAGTCCTACAATGAGCAGTTCTTC.

This sequence joins TRBV6-5 and TRBJ1-1; weak D call: TRBD1 (5 bases). In germline, CDR1 is MNHEY, CDR2 SVGAGI. This CDR3 is built from 15 residues. The germline V and J ends were trimmed by 0 bases and 1 base, with 9 bases remaining between them. CDR3 sequence (DNA): TGTGCCAGCAGTTACTCGAGAGACAGGAACACTGAAGCTTTCTTT. Its translation: CASSYSRDRNTEAFF.

The V call is TRBV6-4, the J call TRBJ2-1; the match to TRBD2 covers 13 bases. Trimming took 6 bases from V and 9 from J; bases not matched to a gene: 8. Germline assignment: CDR1 MRHNA and CDR2 SNTAGT. The CDR3 sequence is 15 residues long. This CDR3 reads CASRVLAGGPGEQFF. The CDR3 DNA reads TGTGCCAGCAGAGTACTAGCGGGAGGGCCTGGTGAGCAGTTCTTC.

This chain links TRBV7-3 with TRBJ1-2; D unclear. The CDR3 length is 14 residues. V was clipped by 0 bases and J by 5 bases, with 10 bases between them. Germline V CDR1 and CDR2: SGHTA, FQGTGA. The CDR3 loop is CASSLTGRGYGYTF. The CDR3 DNA follows: TGTGCCAGCAGCTTAACGGGCCGGGGATATGGCTACACCTTC.

The chain joins TRBV6-5 to TRBJ2-7, with 9 bases lining up with TRBD1. The CDR3 is 14 residues long. Germline assignment: CDR1 MNHEY and CDR2 SVGAGI. Trimming removed 5 bases from V and 6 bases from J; junction bases left unmatched: 8. CDR3 nucleotide sequence: TGTGCCAGCAGTAGATGGGACAGGGTTGTCGAGCAGTACTTC. As protein: CASSRWDRVVEQYF.

V gene TRBV21-1 combines with J gene TRBJ2-7; no check of the table's D call, TRBD1, against the DNA was made. TRBV21-1 is a documented pseudogene. This CDR3 comprises 13 residues. CDR3 sequence reads: CAPGRRTLYEQYF. For the CDR3, the DNA is TGTGCCCCAGGGCGCAGGACCCTCTACGAGCAGTACTTC.

The J gene is TRBJ1-5, the V gene TRBV28; 7 nucleotides line up with TRBD1. Germline CDR1 MDHEN, CDR2 SYDVKM. The V gene end was trimmed by 5 bases and the J gene end by 5 bases; junction bases not matched to a gene: 6. The length of the CDR3 is 14 residues. The CDR3 DNA sequence: TGTGCCAGCAGTGAAACAGGGGTGTATCAGCCCCAGCATTTT. Translating it yields CASSETGVYQPQHF.